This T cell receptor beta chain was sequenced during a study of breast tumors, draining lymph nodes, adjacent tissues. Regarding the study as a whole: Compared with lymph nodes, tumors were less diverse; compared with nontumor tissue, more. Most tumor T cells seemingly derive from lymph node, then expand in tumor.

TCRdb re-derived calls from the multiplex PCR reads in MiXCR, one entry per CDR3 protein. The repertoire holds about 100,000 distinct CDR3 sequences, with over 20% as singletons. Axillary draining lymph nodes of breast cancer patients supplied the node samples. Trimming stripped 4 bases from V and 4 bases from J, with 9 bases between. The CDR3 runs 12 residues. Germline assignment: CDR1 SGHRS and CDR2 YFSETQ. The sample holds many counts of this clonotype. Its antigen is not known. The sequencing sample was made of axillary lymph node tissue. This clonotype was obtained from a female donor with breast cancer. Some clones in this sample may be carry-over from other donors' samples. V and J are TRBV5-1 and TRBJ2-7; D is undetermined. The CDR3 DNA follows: TGCGCCAGCAGCCCTCCAAATTACGAGCAGTACTTC. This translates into CASSPPNYEQYF.